The 31 T cell receptor beta chains listed next were all sequenced from one sample in a study of response to subunit inactivated influenza vaccine. MiXCR was run by TCRdb on the RT-PCR reads, yielding one entry per CDR3 protein. The top ten hold roughly 10% of the sample, which has 860,000 or so distinct CDR3 sequences, approximately 21% seen once. The sequencing used PBMCs from blood, collected about 5 days after vaccination. The receptor set was obtained from a man aged 50 to 59 who received an inactivated influenza vaccine.

This clonotype was counted ten times or more. The chain joins TRBV28 to TRBJ2-7, with D tentatively TRBD1 or TRBD2 (5 bases each). Trimming left V 3 bases short and J 5 bases short, with 14 bases between. The CDR3 extends over 14 amino acids. CDR1 is MDHEN, CDR2 SYDVKM, per germline. For the CDR3, the DNA is TGTGCCAGCAGTTTGGCCGGGGCCCCCGACGAGCAGTACTTC. Translated, it gives CASSLAGAPDEQYF.

The rearrangement uses TRBV2 and TRBJ1-4; 10 bases fit TRBD1. The CDR3 runs 13 residues. Germline V gene data show CDR1 as SNHLY and CDR2 as FYNNEI. Trimming removed 6 bases from V and 6 bases from J; junction bases left unmatched: 1. In DNA form, the CDR3 reads TGTGCCAGCAGGGGACAGGGGTATGAAAAACTGTTTTTT. As protein: CASRGQGYEKLFF.

The chain joins TRBV6-5 to TRBJ2-1, with unresolved D. Germline-derived CDR1 and CDR2 are MNHEY and SVGAGI. V dropped 2 bases and J dropped 2 bases, with 10 bases sitting between them. The length of the CDR3 is 15 residues. CDR3 sequence: CASSYVRGTYNEQFF. As DNA, the CDR3 is TGTGCCAGCAGTTACGTTCGTGGAACCTACAATGAGCAGTTCTTC.

This chain uses TRBV5-1 with TRBJ2-1; D is perhaps TRBD1 (6 bases). Germline CDR1 SGHRS, CDR2 YFSETQ. The CDR3 is 16 residues long. V was shortened by 3 bases and J by 1 base, with 14 bases between the two germline ends. The CDR3 sequence is CASSSPGAFSYNEQFF. The DNA of the CDR3 is TGCGCCAGCAGCTCCCCAGGGGCGTTTTCCTACAATGAGCAGTTCTTC.

The chain has TRBV7-2 and TRBJ2-7; D is unresolved. The CDR3 totals 15 residues. Germline CDR1 is SGHTA and CDR2 is FQGNSA. Trimming took 1 base from V and 0 from J, leaving 10 bases between them. The CDR3 DNA sequence: TGTGCCAGCAGCTTAGTGTCGGGTGACTCCTACGAGCAGTACTTC. Encoded protein: CASSLVSGDSYEQYF.

The genes are TRBV10-3 and TRBJ2-1, with 8 bases matching TRBD2. Trimming removed 3 bases from V and 11 bases from J; junction bases left unmatched: 6. The CDR3 is made up of 13 amino acids. Germline V lookup: CDR1 ENHRY, CDR2 SYGVKD. DNA for the CDR3: TGTGCCATCAGTGACTTGACTAGCGATAAGCAGTTCTTC. Translation gives CAISDLTSDKQFF.

The V call is TRBV29-1, the J call TRBJ2-1; TRBD2 aligns across 8 bases. The CDR3 has 16 residues. J was trimmed by 5 bases and V by 8 bases; bases with no gene match: 17. CDR1 is SQVTM and CDR2 is ANQGSEA in the germline V gene. The CDR3 sequence: CSMGRGTGGYHNEQFF. Here the CDR3 DNA reads TGCAGCATGGGTAGGGGGACGGGAGGGTACCACAATGAGCAGTTCTTC.

The chain combines TRBV18 with TRBJ2-7; 8 bases align to TRBD1. From germline, CDR1 is KGHSH and CDR2 LQKENI. This CDR3 contains 14 residues. Unmatched junction bases numbered 4, after V lost 6 bases and J lost 0 bases. CDR3 sequence reads: CASSGDRSSYEQYF. CDR3 coding DNA: TGTGCCAGCTCCGGGGACAGGAGCTCCTACGAGCAGTACTTC.

This clonotype was observed a single time. The chain joins TRBV3-1 to TRBJ2-3; D may be TRBD2 (6 bases). Germline V lookup: CDR1 LGHDT, CDR2 YNNKEL (reference sequence). Trimming stripped 1 base from V and 3 bases from J, with 11 bases between. This CDR3 is built from 15 residues. The CDR3 nucleotides are TGTGCCAGCAGCCAAGCGCGGGGTCTGACAGATACGCAGTATTTT. It translates to CASSQARGLTDTQYF.

This clonotype occurred a few times. The chain couples TRBV12-3 or TRBV12-4 to TRBJ2-1; no clear D. The CDR3 loop spans 14 amino acids. V dropped 0 bases and J dropped 6 bases, with 9 bases sitting between them. CDR3: CASSLAHIRNEQFF. The CDR3 DNA reads as TGTGCCAGCAGTTTAGCGCACATTCGCAATGAGCAGTTCTTC.

This clonotype was observed at least ten times. This chain joins TRBV12-3 or TRBV12-4 and TRBJ2-3; D may correspond to TRBD1 or TRBD2 (5 bases each). The CDR3 loop spans 14 amino acids. V lost 4 bases and J 3 bases, leaving 11 bases between the germline ends. CDR3 region: CASSYRDGTDTQYF. The DNA for the CDR3 is TGTGCCAGCAGTTACCGGGACGGAACAGATACGCAGTATTTT.

This clonotype was found a few times. This chain joins TRBV6-6 and TRBJ1-2; 9 bases align to TRBD1. The germline gives CDR1 MNHNY, CDR2 SVGAGI (reference sequence). The CDR3 length is 12 residues. V shed 6 bases and J 4 bases; nucleotides not matched to a gene: 0. CDR3 DNA sequence: TGTGCCAGCAGGGGACAGGGCTATGGCTACACCTTC. Amino acids: CASRGQGYGYTF.

V and J are TRBV7-2 and TRBJ1-2, with D possibly being TRBD1 (5 bases). The CDR3 sequence is 14 residues long. The germline gives CDR1 SGHTA, CDR2 FQGNSA. The ends were cut back, 1 base at V and 4 bases at J, with 10 bases in the middle. The CDR3 sequence: CASSLGPGTYGYTF. For the CDR3, the DNA is TGTGCCAGCAGCTTAGGTCCGGGGACCTATGGCTACACCTTC. The full variable domain, in which reference TRBV7-2 and TRBJ1-2 provide the parts outside the CDR3, is GAGVSQSPSNKVTEKGKDVELRCDPISGHTALYWYRQSLGQGLEFLIYFQGNSAPDKSGLPSDRFSAERTGGSVSTLTIQRTQQEDSAVYLCASSLGPGTYGYTFGSGTRLTVV.

The rearrangement links TRBV11-2 to TRBJ2-2; the D is unclear. Germline lookup yields CDR1 SGHAT and CDR2 FQNNGV. The CDR3 sequence is 13 residues long. The ends were cut back, 1 base at V and 12 bases at J, with 12 bases in the middle. The CDR3 region is CASSLVTGGQLFF. The DNA of the CDR3 is TGTGCCAGCAGCTTAGTTACCGGCGGTCAGCTGTTTTTT.

This clonotype was seen a handful of times. The chain combines TRBV10-3 with TRBJ2-3; D gene ambiguous. Trimming took off 3 bases at V and 9 bases at J, with 13 bases between the two ends. The CDR3 is 13 residues long. Germline CDR1 is ENHRY and CDR2 is SYGVKD. The CDR3 here is CAISDPGPRTQYF. The CDR3 DNA is TGTGCCATCAGTGACCCCGGGCCCCGGACGCAGTATTTT.

This clonotype was seen more than once but under ten times. At one boundary the junction diverges from the germline segment, which might be a read error. V gene TRBV20-1 combines with J gene TRBJ1-6, with 9 bases matching TRBD1. The CDR3 length is 13 residues. Looked up from germline, CDR1 is DFQATT and CDR2 is SNEGSKA (reference sequence). The CDR3: CSARDRGGSPLHF. The DNA for the CDR3 is TGCAGTGCAAGAGACAGGGGGGGTTCACCCCTCCACTTT.

For the CDR3, the DNA is TGCAGTGCTACCCCCCCGGGGGGTACCCAAGAGACCCAGTACTTC. Amino acids: CSATPPGGTQETQYF. The chain uses TRBV20-1 and TRBJ2-5, with 7 bases identical to TRBD2. Germline V gives CDR1 DFQATT, CDR2 SNEGSKA (reference sequence). The CDR3 totals 15 residues. Trimming at V came to 4 bases and at J to 1 base, leaving 9 bases not matched to a gene.

The chain uses TRBV27 and TRBJ2-3, with no clear D. The CDR3 is 15 residues long. Germline lookup yields CDR1 MNHEY and CDR2 SMNVEV (reference sequence). The V and J ends lost 5 bases and 1 base respectively, with 13 bases between them. DNA of the CDR3: TGTGCCAGCAGTGTTAGGAGAGGTGGCACAGATACGCAGTATTTT. Amino acid sequence: CASSVRRGGTDTQYF.

This clonotype showed up just a few times. V gene TRBV3-1 combines with J gene TRBJ1-1, with D unresolved. The length of the CDR3 is 12 residues. In germline, CDR1 is LGHDT, CDR2 YNNKEL (reference sequence). V was clipped by 1 base and J by 8 bases, with 8 bases between them. As DNA, the CDR3 is TGTGCCAGCAGCCAAGTGCCTCGGGAAGCTTTCTTT. It encodes CASSQVPREAFF.

This clonotype appeared many times. The gene calls are TRBV29-1 and TRBJ1-2; D not resolved. CDR1 is SQVTM and CDR2 is ANQGSEA in the germline V gene. The CDR3 is 12 residues long. V shed 3 bases and J shed 4 bases, with 9 bases lying between them. CDR3 sequence reads: CSVEIGSYGYTF. The CDR3 DNA reads TGCAGCGTTGAGATAGGTAGCTATGGCTACACCTTC.

This clonotype was found once. The rearrangement joins TRBV12-3 or TRBV12-4 to TRBJ2-2; D perhaps matches TRBD2 (5 bases). V shed 6 bases and J shed 3 bases, with 14 bases lying between them. The CDR3 is 15 amino acids. The CDR3 coding sequence is TGTGCCAGCAGACGAGCCGGGGTTGACACCGGGGAGCTGTTTTTT. Protein: CASRRAGVDTGELFF.

This clonotype has more than one count but fewer than ten. V is TRBV20-1 and J is TRBJ2-5; TRBD2 agrees at 15 bases. The CDR3 covers 17 residues. In germline, CDR1 is DFQATT, CDR2 SNEGSKA (reference sequence). Trimming at V came to 6 bases and at J to 2 bases, leaving 10 bases not matched to a gene. DNA of the CDR3: TGCAGTGCCCGCGGACTAGCGGGAGGGCGCCAACAAGAGACCCAGTACTTC. Translated, it gives CSARGLAGGRQQETQYF.

The J gene is TRBJ2-1, the V gene TRBV12-3 or TRBV12-4, with 8 bases lining up with TRBD1. Trimming cost V 6 bases and J 3 bases; bases outside gene matches: 10. The CDR3 runs to 16 residues. CDR3 protein: CASSQGASAHYNEQFF. The CDR3 bases are TGTGCCAGCAGCCAGGGGGCTAGCGCGCACTACAATGAGCAGTTCTTC.

This clonotype appeared a few times. This chain joins TRBV5-1 and TRBJ1-5; 7 bases match TRBD1. This CDR3 contains 14 residues. Germline CDR1 and CDR2: SGHRS and YFSETQ. The trim removed 4 bases at V and 9 bases at J, leaving 10 bases unmatched. CDR3 sequence reads: CASSTGQNHAPQHF. The CDR3 DNA follows: TGCGCCAGCAGCACGGGACAGAACCATGCGCCCCAGCATTTT.

The chain recombines TRBV20-1 with TRBJ2-1, with 12 bases fitting TRBD2. The CDR3 totals 14 residues. The junction had 2 bases not matched to a gene; V was cut back by 2 bases and J by 6 bases. CDR1 and CDR2 (germline): DFQATT, SNEGSKA (reference sequence). CDR3 in DNA: TGCAGTGCTAGAACTAGCGGGAGGTCCAATGAGCAGTTCTTC. This translates into CSARTSGRSNEQFF.

This clonotype was observed a handful of times. This sequence joins TRBV4-3 and TRBJ1-2, with D possibly matching TRBD1 (5 bases). Germline CDR1 is LGHNA and CDR2 is YSLEER. Between the trimmed V and J ends, which lost 0 bases and 5 bases, there was a span of 10 bases. The CDR3 length is 14 residues. The CDR3 spells CASSQDAGVYGYTF. DNA for the CDR3: TGCGCCAGCAGCCAAGATGCGGGGGTATATGGCTACACCTTC.

This clonotype was found a few times. This rearrangement joins TRBV4-3 to TRBJ2-7, with 9 nucleotides matching TRBD2. Per germline, CDR1 LGHNA and CDR2 YSLEER. The CDR3 totals 17 residues. The V gene end was trimmed by 4 bases and the J gene end by 2 bases; junction bases not matched to a gene: 12. This CDR3 is CASSPSVPSGAPYEQYF. In DNA form, the CDR3 reads TGCGCCAGCAGCCCCTCTGTCCCTAGCGGGGCCCCCTACGAGCAGTACTTC.

J is TRBJ2-7 and V is TRBV12-3 or TRBV12-4; TRBD2 might be the D (5 bases). CDR3 size: 13 residues. V was shortened by 3 bases and J by 6 bases, with 12 bases between the two germline ends. DNA of the CDR3: TGTGCCAGCAGTTTGGCAGAGGGCCTCGAGCAGTACTTC. Protein sequence: CASSLAEGLEQYF.

This clonotype was seen a handful of times. This rearrangement joins TRBV7-6 to TRBJ1-3; D uncertain. The V end was cut by 5 bases, the J end by 5 bases, with 16 bases between. This CDR3 region has 15 residues. The germline V gene encodes CDR1 SGHVS and CDR2 FNYEAQ. In DNA form, the CDR3 reads TGTGCCAGCAGCCAGCCTACTGATACTCGAAACACCATATATTTT. Its protein is CASSQPTDTRNTIYF.

In this sample, this clonotype turned up a few times. This chain joins TRBV7-2 and TRBJ1-4; 7 positions agree with TRBD1. V lost 5 bases to trimming and J lost 8 bases; unmatched junction nucleotides: 14. The CDR3 consists of 16 residues. CDR1 and CDR2 from the germline V gene are SGHTA and FQGNSA. CDR3 amino acids: CASSISFTGVREKLFF. The DNA for the CDR3 is TGTGCCAGCAGCATTAGCTTTACAGGGGTGCGGGAAAAACTGTTTTTT.

Only a few counts were recorded for this clonotype. The gene calls are TRBV27 and TRBJ2-1; D remains ambiguous. The germline V gene encodes CDR1 MNHEY and CDR2 SMNVEV (reference sequence). CDR3 length: 15 residues. Trimming cost V 6 bases and J 4 bases, with 16 bases left between them. CDR3 sequence: CASSPLARQYNEQFF. The CDR3 DNA is TGTGCCAGCAGCCCGCTCGCGCGGCAGTACAATGAGCAGTTCTTC.